The clone carrying this TCR beta chain was seen a single time. Antigen: not known. One end of the junction varies from germline; a read error may be responsible. These data belong to a study of T cells in Graves' hyperthyroidism and ophthalmopathy. General study points: The model's output predicted ophthalmopathy at a median of roughly 6.9 months prior to onset. Stable hyperthyroidism and ophthalmopathy were separated using 13 V-J signatures.

The CDR3 spans 14 residues. Germline lookup yields CDR1 SGHRS and CDR2 YFSETQ. TCR beta CDR3 regions were amplified from RNA. Initially, a first-round RT-PCR of the TCR CDR3 employed the HTBI primer set. TCRdb re-called the multiplex PCR reads through MiXCR, storing one row per CDR3 protein. The table shows some 490,000 distinct CDR3 sequences, with about 16% occurring only once. Enrolled ophthalmopathy patients presented with a Clinical Activity Score of at least 3, a NOSPECS grade of at least 4, and disease duration under 3 months. The receptor comes from a woman in her twenties or thirties with Graves' ophthalmopathy. The V gene is TRBV5-1, the J gene TRBJ1-4; D unresolved. Sequenced: blood. CDR3 in amino acids: CASSLEAVGEKLLF. The CDR3 region has the DNA TGCGCCAGCAGCTTGGAGGCAGTTGGTGAAAAACTGCTTTTT.